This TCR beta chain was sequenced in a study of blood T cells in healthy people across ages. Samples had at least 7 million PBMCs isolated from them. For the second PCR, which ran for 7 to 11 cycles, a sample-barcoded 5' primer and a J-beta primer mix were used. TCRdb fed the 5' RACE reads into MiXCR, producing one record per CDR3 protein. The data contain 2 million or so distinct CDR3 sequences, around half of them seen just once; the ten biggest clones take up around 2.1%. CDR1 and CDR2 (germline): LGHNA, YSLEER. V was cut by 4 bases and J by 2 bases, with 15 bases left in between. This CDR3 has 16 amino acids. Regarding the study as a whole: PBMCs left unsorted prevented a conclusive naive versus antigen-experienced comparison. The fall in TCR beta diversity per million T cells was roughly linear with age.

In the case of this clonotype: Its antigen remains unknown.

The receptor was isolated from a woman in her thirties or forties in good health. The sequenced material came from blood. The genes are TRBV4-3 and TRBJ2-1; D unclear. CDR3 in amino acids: CASSPDSRPAYNEQFF. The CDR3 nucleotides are TGCGCCAGCAGCCCAGATTCTAGACCAGCCTACAATGAGCAGTTCTTC.